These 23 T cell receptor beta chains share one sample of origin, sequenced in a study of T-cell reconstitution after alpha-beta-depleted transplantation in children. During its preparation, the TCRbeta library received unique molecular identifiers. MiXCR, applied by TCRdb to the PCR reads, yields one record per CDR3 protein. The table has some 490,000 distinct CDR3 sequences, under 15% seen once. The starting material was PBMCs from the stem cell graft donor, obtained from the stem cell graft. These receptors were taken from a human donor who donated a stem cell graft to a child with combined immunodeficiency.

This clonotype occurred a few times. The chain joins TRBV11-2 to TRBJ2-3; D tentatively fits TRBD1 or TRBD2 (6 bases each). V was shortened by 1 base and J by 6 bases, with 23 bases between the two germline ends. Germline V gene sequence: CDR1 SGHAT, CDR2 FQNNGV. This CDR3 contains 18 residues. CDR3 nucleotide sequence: TGTGCCAGCAGCTTAGGCCGCCTCGGGGGCTTTAGGGTGGATACGCAGTATTTT. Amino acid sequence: CASSLGRLGGFRVDTQYF.

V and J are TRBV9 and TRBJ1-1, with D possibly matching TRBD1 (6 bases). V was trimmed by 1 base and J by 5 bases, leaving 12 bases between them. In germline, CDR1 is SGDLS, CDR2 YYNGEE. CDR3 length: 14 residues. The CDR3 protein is CASSVQQGGTEAFF. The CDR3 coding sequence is TGTGCCAGCAGCGTACAACAGGGAGGAACTGAAGCTTTCTTT.

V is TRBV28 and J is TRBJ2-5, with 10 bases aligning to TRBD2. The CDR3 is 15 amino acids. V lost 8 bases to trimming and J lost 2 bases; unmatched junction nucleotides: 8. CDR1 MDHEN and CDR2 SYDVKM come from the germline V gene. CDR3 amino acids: CASSSRTSGQETQYF. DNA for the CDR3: TGTGCCAGCTCGAGCCGGACTAGCGGACAAGAGACCCAGTACTTC.

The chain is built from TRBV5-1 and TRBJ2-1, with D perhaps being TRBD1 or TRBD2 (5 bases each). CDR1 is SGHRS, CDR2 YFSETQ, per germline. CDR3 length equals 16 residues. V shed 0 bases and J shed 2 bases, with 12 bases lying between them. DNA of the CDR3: TGCGCCAGCAGCTTGGAATGGGGGATGACCTACAATGAGCAGTTCTTC. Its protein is CASSLEWGMTYNEQFF.

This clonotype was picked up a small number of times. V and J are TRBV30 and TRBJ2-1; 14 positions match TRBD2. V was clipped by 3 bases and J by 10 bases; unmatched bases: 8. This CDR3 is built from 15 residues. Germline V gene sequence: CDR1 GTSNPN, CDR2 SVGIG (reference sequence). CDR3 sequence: CAWSPGLAGEREQFF. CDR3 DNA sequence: TGTGCCTGGAGCCCGGGACTAGCGGGAGAAAGGGAGCAGTTCTTC.

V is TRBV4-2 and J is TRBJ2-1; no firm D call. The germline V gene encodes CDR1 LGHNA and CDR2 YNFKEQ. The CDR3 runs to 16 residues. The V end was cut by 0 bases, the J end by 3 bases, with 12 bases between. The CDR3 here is CASSQDFRLFYNEQFF. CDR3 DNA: TGTGCCAGCAGCCAAGATTTTAGGCTATTCTACAATGAGCAGTTCTTC.

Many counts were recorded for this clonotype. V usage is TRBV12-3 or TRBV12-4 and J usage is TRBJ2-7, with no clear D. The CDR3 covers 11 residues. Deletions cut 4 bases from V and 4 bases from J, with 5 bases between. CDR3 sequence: CASSSRYEQYF. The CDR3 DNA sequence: TGTGCCAGCAGTTCCAGGTACGAGCAGTACTTC.

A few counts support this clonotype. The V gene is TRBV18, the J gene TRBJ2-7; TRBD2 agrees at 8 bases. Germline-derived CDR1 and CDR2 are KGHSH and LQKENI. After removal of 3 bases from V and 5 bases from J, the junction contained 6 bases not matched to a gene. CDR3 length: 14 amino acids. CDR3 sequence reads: CASSPSGRSDEQYF. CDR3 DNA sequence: TGTGCCAGCTCACCGAGCGGGAGATCAGACGAGCAGTACTTC.

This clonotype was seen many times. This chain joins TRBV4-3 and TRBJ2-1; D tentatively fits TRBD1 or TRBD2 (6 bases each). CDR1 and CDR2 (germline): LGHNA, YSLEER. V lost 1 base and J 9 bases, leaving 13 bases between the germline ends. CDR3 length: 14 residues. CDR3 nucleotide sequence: TGCGCCAGCAGCCAAGGGTCGGGGGCCGGTGAGCAGTTCTTC. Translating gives CASSQGSGAGEQFF.

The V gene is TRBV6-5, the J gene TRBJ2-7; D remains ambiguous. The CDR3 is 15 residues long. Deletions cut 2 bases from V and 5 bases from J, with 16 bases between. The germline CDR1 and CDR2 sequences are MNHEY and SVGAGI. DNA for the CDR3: TGTGCCAGCAGTTACGACACCCCCCCGTTGGACGAGCAGTACTTC. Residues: CASSYDTPPLDEQYF.

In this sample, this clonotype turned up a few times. CDR3 loop: CATSEPRDFPSQPQHF. DNA of the CDR3: TGTGCCACCAGTGAACCGAGGGATTTCCCAAGTCAGCCCCAGCATTTT. The chain recombines TRBV24-1 with TRBJ1-5; unclear D gene. CDR1 is KGHDR and CDR2 is SFDVKD in the germline V gene. V was pared by 4 bases and J by 6 bases, with 18 bases between. The CDR3 is made up of 16 amino acids.

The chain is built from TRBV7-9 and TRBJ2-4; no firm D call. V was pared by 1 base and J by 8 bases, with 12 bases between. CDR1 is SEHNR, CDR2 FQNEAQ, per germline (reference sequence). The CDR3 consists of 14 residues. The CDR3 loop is CASSLDEGKDIQYF. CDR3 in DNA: TGTGCCAGCAGCTTAGATGAAGGGAAGGACATTCAGTACTTC.

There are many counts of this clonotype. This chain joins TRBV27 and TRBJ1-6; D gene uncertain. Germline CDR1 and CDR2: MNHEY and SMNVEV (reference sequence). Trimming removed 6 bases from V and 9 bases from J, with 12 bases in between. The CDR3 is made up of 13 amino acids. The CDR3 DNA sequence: TGTGCCAGCAGGACGGGTAGTTTTTCACCCCTCCACTTT. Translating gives CASRTGSFSPLHF.

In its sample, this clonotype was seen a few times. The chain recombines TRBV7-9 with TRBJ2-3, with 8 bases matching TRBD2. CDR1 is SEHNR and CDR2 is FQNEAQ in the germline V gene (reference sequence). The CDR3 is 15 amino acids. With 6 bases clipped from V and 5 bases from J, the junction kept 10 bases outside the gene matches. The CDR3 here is CASRGSGSRGDTQYF. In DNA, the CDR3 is TGTGCCAGCAGGGGGAGCGGGAGCCGGGGAGATACGCAGTATTTT.

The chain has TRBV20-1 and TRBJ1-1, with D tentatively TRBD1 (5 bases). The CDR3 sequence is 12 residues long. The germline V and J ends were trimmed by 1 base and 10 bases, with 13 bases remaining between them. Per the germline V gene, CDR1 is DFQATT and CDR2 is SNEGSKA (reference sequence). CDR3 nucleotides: TGCAGTGCTAGAGGGACGGGGGTGGTAGCTTTCTTT. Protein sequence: CSARGTGVVAFF.

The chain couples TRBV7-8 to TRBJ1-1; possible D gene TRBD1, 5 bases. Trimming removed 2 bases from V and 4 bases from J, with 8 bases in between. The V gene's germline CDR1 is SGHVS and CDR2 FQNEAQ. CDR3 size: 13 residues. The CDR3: CASSLWDGTEAFF. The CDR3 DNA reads TGTGCCAGCAGCTTATGGGACGGCACTGAAGCTTTCTTT. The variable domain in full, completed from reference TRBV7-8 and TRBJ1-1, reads GAGVSQSPRYKVAKRGQDVALRCDPISGHVSLFWYQQALGQGPEFLTYFQNEAQLDKSGLPSDRFFAERPEGSVSTLKIQRTQQEDSAVYLCASSLWDGTEAFFGQGTRLTVV.

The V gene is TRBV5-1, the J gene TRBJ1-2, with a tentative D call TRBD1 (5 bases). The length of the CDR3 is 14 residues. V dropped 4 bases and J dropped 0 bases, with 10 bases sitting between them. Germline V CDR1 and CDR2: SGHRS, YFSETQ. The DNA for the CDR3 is TGCGCCAGCAGCAAGGACAAGACTAACTATGGCTACACCTTC. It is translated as CASSKDKTNYGYTF.

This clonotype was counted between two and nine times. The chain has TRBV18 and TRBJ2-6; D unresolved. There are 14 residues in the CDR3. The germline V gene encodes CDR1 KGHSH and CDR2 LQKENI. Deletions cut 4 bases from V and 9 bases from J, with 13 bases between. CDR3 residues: CASSRQPSSNVLTF. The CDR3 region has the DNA TGTGCCAGCTCACGCCAGCCGAGCAGCAACGTCCTGACTTTC.

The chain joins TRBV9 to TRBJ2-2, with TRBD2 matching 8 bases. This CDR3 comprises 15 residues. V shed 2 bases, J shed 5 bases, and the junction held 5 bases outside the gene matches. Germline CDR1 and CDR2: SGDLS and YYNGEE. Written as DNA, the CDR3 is TGTGCCAGCAGCGTCGGGGGGGGAGGGACCGGGGAGCTGTTTTTT. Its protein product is CASSVGGGGTGELFF.

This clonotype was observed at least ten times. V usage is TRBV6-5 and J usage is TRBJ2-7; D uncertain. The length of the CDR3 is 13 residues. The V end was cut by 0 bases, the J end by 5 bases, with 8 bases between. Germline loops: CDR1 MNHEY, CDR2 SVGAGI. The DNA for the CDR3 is TGTGCCAGCAGTTACTCGACGGAGAACGAGCAGTACTTC. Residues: CASSYSTENEQYF.

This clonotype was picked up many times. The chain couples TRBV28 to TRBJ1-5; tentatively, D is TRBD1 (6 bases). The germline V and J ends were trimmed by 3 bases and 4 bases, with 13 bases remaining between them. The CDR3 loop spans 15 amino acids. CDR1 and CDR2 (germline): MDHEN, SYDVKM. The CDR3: CASSFYSGANQPQHF. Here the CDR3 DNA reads TGTGCCAGCAGTTTTTATTCGGGGGCGAATCAGCCCCAGCATTTT.

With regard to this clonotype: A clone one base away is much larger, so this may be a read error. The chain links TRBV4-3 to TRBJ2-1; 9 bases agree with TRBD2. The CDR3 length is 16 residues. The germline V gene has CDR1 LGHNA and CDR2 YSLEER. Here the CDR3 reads CASSPSAGGPHNEQLF. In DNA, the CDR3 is TGCGCCAGCAGCCCGTCGGCGGGAGGGCCACACAATGAGCAGTTGTTC.

Here the CDR3 DNA reads TGTGCCAGCAGCCCCCCTACTAGTTCCTCCACAGATACGCAGTATTTT. Translating gives CASSPPTSSSTDTQYF. The chain recombines TRBV7-9 with TRBJ2-3, with D possibly being TRBD2 (5 bases). This CDR3 contains 16 residues. Trimming shortened V by 5 bases and J by 2 bases, and 17 bases separated the two germline ends. CDR1 is SEHNR, CDR2 FQNEAQ, per germline (reference sequence).